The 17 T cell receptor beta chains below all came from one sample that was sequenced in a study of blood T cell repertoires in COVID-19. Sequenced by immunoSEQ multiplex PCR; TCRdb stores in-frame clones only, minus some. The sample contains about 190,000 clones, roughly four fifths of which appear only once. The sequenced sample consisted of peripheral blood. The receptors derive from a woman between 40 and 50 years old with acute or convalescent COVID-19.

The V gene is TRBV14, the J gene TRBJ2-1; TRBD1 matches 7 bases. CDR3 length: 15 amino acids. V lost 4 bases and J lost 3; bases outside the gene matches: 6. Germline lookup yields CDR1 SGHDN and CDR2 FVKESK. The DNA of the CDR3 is TGTGCCAGCAGCCTATCACAGGGGATCTACAATGAGCAGTTCTTC. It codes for CASSLSQGIYNEQFF.

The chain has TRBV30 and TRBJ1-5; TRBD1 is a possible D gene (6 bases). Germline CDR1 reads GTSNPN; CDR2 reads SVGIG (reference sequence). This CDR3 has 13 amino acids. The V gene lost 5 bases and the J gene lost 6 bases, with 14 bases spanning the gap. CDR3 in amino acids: CAWDRMGTQPQHF. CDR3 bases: TGTGCCTGGGACAGGATGGGAACTCAGCCCCAGCATTTT.

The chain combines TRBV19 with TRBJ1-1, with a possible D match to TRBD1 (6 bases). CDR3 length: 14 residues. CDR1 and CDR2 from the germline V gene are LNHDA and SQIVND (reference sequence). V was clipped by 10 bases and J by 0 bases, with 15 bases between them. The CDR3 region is CAKILRGLNTEAFF. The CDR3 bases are TGTGCCAAAATCCTCAGGGGTCTGAACACTGAAGCTTTCTTT.

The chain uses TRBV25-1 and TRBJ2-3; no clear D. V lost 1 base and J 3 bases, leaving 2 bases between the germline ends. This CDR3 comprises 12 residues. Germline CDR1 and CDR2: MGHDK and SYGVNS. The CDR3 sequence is CASSELTDTQYF. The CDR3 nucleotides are TGTGCCAGCAGTGAATTAACAGATACGCAGTATTTT. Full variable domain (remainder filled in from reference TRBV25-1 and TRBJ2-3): EADIYQTPRYLVIGTGKKITLECSQTMGHDKMYWYQQDPGMELHLIHYSYGVNSTEKGDLSSESTVSRIRTEHFPLTLESARPSHTSQYLCASSELTDTQYFGPGTRLTVL.

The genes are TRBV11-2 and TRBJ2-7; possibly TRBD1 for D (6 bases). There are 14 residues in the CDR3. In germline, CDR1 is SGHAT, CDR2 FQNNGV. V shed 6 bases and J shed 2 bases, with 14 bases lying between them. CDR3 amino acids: CASSTGLATYEQYF. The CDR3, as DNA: TGTGCCAGCAGTACAGGGCTGGCGACCTACGAGCAGTACTTC. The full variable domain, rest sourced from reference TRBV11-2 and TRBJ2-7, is EAGVAQSPRYKIIEKRQSVAFWCNPISGHATLYWYQQILGQGPKLLIQFQNNGVVDDSQLPKDRFSAERLKGVDSTLKIQPAKLEDSAVYLCASSTGLATYEQYFGPGTRLTVT.

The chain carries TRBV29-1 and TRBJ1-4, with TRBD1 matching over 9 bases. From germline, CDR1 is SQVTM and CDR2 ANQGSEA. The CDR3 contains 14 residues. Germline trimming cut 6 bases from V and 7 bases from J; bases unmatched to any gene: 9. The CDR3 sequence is CSVGDTGGSEKLFF. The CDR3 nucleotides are TGCAGCGTGGGGGATACAGGGGGCAGTGAAAAACTGTTTTTT.

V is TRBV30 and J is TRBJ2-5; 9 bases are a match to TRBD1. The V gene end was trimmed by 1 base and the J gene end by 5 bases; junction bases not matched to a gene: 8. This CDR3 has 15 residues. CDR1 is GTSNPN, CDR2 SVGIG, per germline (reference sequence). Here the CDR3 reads CAWSARGTGRETQYF. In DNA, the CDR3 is TGTGCCTGGAGTGCTAGGGGGACAGGGAGGGAGACCCAGTACTTC.

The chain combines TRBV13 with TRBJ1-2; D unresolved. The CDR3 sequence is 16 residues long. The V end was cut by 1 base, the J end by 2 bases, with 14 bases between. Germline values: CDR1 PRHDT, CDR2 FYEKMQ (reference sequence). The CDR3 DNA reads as TGTGCCAGCAGCTTAGTATTTGGGCAGATGAACTATGGCTACACCTTC. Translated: CASSLVFGQMNYGYTF.

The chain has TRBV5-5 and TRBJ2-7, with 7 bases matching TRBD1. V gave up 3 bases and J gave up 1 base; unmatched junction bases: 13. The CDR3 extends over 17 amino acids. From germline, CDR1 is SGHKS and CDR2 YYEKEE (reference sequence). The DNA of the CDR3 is TGTGCCAGCAGCTCGGGACCCGGTGGGACAGCGTCCTACGAGCAGTACTTC. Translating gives CASSSGPGGTASYEQYF. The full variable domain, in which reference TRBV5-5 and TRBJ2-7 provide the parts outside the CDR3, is DAGVTQSPTHLIKTRGQQVTLRCSPISGHKSVSWYQQVLGQGPQFIFQYYEKEERGRGNFPDRFSARQFPNYSSELNVNALLLGDSALYLCASSSGPGGTASYEQYFGPGTRLTVT.

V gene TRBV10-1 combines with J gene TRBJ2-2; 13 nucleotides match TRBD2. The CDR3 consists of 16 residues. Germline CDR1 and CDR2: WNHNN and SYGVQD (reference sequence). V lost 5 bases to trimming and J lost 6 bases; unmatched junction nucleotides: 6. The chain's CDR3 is CASSRLAGGPAGELFF. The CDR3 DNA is TGCGCCAGCAGTCGACTAGCGGGAGGTCCGGCCGGGGAGCTGTTTTTT.

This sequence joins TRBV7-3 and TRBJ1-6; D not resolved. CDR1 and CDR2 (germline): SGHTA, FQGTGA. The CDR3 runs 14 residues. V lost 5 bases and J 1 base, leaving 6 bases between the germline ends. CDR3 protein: CASSRESYNSPLHF. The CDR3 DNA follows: TGTGCCAGCAGCAGGGAGTCCTATAATTCACCCCTCCACTTT.

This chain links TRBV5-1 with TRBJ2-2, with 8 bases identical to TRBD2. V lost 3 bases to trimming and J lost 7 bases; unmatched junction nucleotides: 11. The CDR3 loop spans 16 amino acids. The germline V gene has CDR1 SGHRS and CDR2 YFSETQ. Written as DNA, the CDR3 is TGCGCCAGCAGCTCCACGGGAGGGCCCCTGATCGGGGAGCTGTTTTTT. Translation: CASSSTGGPLIGELFF.

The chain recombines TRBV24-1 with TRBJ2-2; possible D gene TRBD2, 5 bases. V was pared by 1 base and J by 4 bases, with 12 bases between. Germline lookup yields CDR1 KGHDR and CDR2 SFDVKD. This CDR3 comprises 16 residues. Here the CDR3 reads CATSDFTRTSTGELFF. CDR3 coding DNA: TGTGCCACCAGTGATTTTACTAGGACGAGCACCGGGGAGCTGTTTTTT.

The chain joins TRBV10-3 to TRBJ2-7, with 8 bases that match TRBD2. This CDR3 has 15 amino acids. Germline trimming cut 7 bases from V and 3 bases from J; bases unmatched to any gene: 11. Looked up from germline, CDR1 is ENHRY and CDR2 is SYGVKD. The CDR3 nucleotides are TGTGCCATCAAAGAGTCAACTAGCGGTAACTACGAGCAGTACTTC. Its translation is CAIKESTSGNYEQYF.

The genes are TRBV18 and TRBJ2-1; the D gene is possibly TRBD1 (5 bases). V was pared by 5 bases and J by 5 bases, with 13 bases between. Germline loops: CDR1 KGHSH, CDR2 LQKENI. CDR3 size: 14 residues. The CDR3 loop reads CASSKVVRDNEQFF. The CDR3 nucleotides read TGTGCCAGCTCAAAGGTAGTCAGGGACAATGAGCAGTTCTTC.

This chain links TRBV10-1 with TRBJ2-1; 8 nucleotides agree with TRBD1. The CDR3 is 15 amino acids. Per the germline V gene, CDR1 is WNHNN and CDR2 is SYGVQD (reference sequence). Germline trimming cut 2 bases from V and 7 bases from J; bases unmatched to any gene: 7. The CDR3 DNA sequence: TGCGCCAGCAGTGAGCCCCGACAGGGGACGAATGAGCAGTTCTTC. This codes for CASSEPRQGTNEQFF.

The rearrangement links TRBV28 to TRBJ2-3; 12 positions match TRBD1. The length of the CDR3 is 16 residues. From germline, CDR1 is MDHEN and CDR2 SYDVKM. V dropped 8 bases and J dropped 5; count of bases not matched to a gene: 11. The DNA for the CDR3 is TGTGCCAGCCGGGGGGGACAGGGGGCTAGGGGAGATACGCAGTATTTT. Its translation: CASRGGQGARGDTQYF.